Listed below are T cell receptor beta chains from one sample, sequenced in a study of CD8+CD57+ T cells in acquired aplastic anemia. TCRdb independently ran MiXCR on the reads; one entry per CDR3 protein. This table has about 290,000 distinct CDR3 sequences, approximately 58% appearing once. The sequenced sample consisted of sorted CD4+, CD8+, or CD8+CD57+ T cells (not recorded which) from PBMCs. These receptors were taken from a human donor with aplastic anemia. Each CDR3 is given with its conserved first and last residue. The D gene is left open where the match is weak. Size values are once, few and many counts, or a class for expanded clones, and some rows have none.

j_call,v_call,d_call,clone_size,cdr3_nt,cdr3_aa
TRBJ1-1,TRBV5-1,TRBD1,.,TGCGCCAGCAGCCCCTGTTCGGGGGACAGCACTGAAGCTTTCTTT,CASSPCSGDSTEAFF
TRBJ1-5,TRBV5-1,.,many,TGCGCCAGCAGCTTGGGGGAGCGGCAGCCCCAGCATTTT,CASSLGERQPQHF
TRBJ1-5,TRBV7-9,.,.,TGTGCCGCCTTCAGGCTTCAGCCCCAGCATTTT,CAAFRLQPQHF
TRBJ1-2,TRBV10-3,TRBD1,.,TGTGCCATCAGTGACCCTTCCAGACAGGGACCTAACTATGGCTACACCTTC,CAISDPSRQGPNYGYTF
TRBJ2-3,TRBV9,.,.,TGTGCCAGCAGCGCCGAAGGGGATACGCAGTATTTT,CASSAEGDTQYF
TRBJ2-1,TRBV7-9,.,.,TGTGCCGGCCCCCGGGAGCAGTTCTTC,CAGPREQFF
TRBJ2-1,TRBV7-9,TRBD2,many,TGTGCCAGCAGCCCCGGACTAGCGGGAGCTGAGCAGTTCTTC,CASSPGLAGAEQFF
TRBJ1-2,TRBV20-1,.,.,TGCAGTGCTACACAGGGAGGCTATGGCCACACCTTC,CSATQGGYGHTF
TRBJ2-2,TRBV24-1,.,.,TGTGCCACCAGTGACCGAGCCACCGGGGAGCTGTTTTTT,CATSDRATGELFF
TRBJ2-3,TRBV29-1,TRBD2,few,TGCAGCGTTGAGGGAGGGACTAGCGAAACAGATACGCAGTATTTT,CSVEGGTSETDTQYF
TRBJ2-7,TRBV5-6,.,many,TGTGCCAGCAGCTTGGTAGGGACTCTCAGGGCCGAGCAGTACTTC,CASSLVGTLRAEQYF
TRBJ1-1,TRBV2,.,.,TGTGCCAGTAAGTCCCCCCACATCCAAGCTTTCTTT,CASKSPHIQAFF
TRBJ2-7,TRBV28,.,.,TGTGCCAGCAGTTTTGTCAACTCCTACGAGCAGTACTTC,CASSFVNSYEQYF
TRBJ2-2,TRBV12-3/TRBV12-4,.,.,TGTGCCAGCAGGACGACAGGGGAGCTGTTTTTT,CASRTTGELFF
TRBJ1-6,TRBV19,TRBD1,many,TGTGCCAGTAGCTGGGACAGGGGCAATTCACCCCTCCACTTT,CASSWDRGNSPLHF
TRBJ2-7,TRBV9,.,.,TGTGCCAGCAGCCCGGCCGGGAGAGGAAACGAGCAGTACTTC,CASSPAGRGNEQYF
TRBJ2-1,TRBV20-1,TRBD1,.,TGCAGTGCCAACAGGGGTGACTACAATGAGCAGTTCTTC,CSANRGDYNEQFF
TRBJ1-4,TRBV24-1,TRBD1,.,TGTGCCACCAGTGATCACGGGACAGGGCCGTATGAAAAACTGTTTTTT,CATSDHGTGPYEKLFF
TRBJ1-6,TRBV6-5,.,many,TGTGCCAGCAGTTACGTGGTGCAGGCAAATTCACCCCTCCACTTT,CASSYVVQANSPLHF
TRBJ2-5,TRBV7-6,.,.,TGTGCCAGCAGCTTAAATGGGGGTATTTTGGAGACCCAGTACTTC,CASSLNGGILETQYF
TRBJ2-2,TRBV7-6,.,many,TGTGCCAGCAGCTTAGGGCAGGGGTCGAACACCGGGGAGCTGTTTTTT,CASSLGQGSNTGELFF
TRBJ2-3,TRBV12-3/TRBV12-4,.,many,TGTGCCAGCAGTTTCCACAGGGGAGGTTCAGATACGCAGTATTTT,CASSFHRGGSDTQYF
TRBJ2-3,TRBV25-1,.,.,TGTGCCAGCAGTGAACAGGGGTTCACAGATACGCAGTATTTT,CASSEQGFTDTQYF
TRBJ2-1,TRBV24-1,TRBD2,many,TGTGCCACCAGTGATCCGGGGACTAGCGGGAGCAGTGAGCAGTTCTTC,CATSDPGTSGSSEQFF
TRBJ2-5,TRBV7-6,.,many,TGTGCCAGCAGCTTAGCCCCCACAGGGAAAGAGACCCAGTACTTC,CASSLAPTGKETQYF
TRBJ2-1,TRBV7-9,TRBD1,.,TGTGCCAGCAGCTCTCCGGGACAGGGGGCCTACAATGAGCAGTTCTTC,CASSSPGQGAYNEQFF
TRBJ1-5,TRBV19,.,.,TGTGCCAGTAGTGCCTCCTCCAATCAGCCCCAGCATTTT,CASSASSNQPQHF
TRBJ1-2,TRBV19,.,.,TGTGCCAGTAGGGCGGACTATGGCTACACCTTC,CASRADYGYTF
TRBJ2-2,TRBV6-2/TRBV6-3,.,.,TGTGCCAGCAGTTATGGCTGGGAGGCCGGGGAGCTGTTTTTT,CASSYGWEAGELFF
TRBJ2-7,TRBV7-6,.,.,TGTTCCAGCAGCTTATGGGACACAGGAGGCGAGCAGTACTTC,CSSSLWDTGGEQYF
TRBJ1-4,TRBV3-1,.,many,TGTGCCAGCAGCCCAAAGAAGACGGCTCTACTAATGAACCAACTGTTTTTT,CASSPKKTALLMNQLFF
TRBJ1-1,TRBV6-6,.,.,TGTGCCATCAGTGAGTCGACCAGGCCGGAAGCTTTCTTT,CAISESTRPEAFF
TRBJ1-1,TRBV6-2/TRBV6-3,.,.,TGTGCCAGCAGTTACTTTGGGTTTACTGAAGCTTTCTTT,CASSYFGFTEAFF
TRBJ2-3,TRBV11-3,TRBD2,.,TGTGCCAGCAGCCAGCGGGAGATATTGGCAGATACGCAGTATTTT,CASSQREILADTQYF
TRBJ2-5,TRBV2,TRBD2,many,TGTGCCAGCAGTGAAGCCAGCGGGAAAATTCAAGAGACCCAGTACTTC,CASSEASGKIQETQYF
TRBJ2-3,TRBV10-3,.,.,TGTGCCATCAGTGTCTCGGATACGCAGTATTTT,CAISVSDTQYF
TRBJ2-7,TRBV10-3,TRBD2,once,TGTGCCATCAGTGGATTAGCGGGGGGGGTCTACGAGCAGTACTTC,CAISGLAGGVYEQYF
TRBJ1-5,TRBV6-5,.,many,TGTGCCAGCAGTTACTCGGGTTGGGGGAGGAACTCCAATAGCAATCAGCCCCAGCATTTT,CASSYSGWGRNSNSNQPQHF
TRBJ2-1,TRBV3-1,.,many,TGTGCCAGCAGCCAAGCGGTCGGTTTGAATGAGCAGTTCTTC,CASSQAVGLNEQFF
TRBJ2-5,TRBV10-3,.,.,TGTGCCACCACGTGGGGTGGCCAAGAGACCCAGTACTTC,CATTWGGQETQYF
TRBJ1-1,TRBV15,.,many,TGTGCCACCAGCAGAGATTCCGTCAACACTGAAGCTTTCTTT,CATSRDSVNTEAFF
TRBJ2-5,TRBV10-3,.,few,TGTGCCTCCAGGTCCGGGACGGCTCAAGAGACCCAGTACTTC,CASRSGTAQETQYF